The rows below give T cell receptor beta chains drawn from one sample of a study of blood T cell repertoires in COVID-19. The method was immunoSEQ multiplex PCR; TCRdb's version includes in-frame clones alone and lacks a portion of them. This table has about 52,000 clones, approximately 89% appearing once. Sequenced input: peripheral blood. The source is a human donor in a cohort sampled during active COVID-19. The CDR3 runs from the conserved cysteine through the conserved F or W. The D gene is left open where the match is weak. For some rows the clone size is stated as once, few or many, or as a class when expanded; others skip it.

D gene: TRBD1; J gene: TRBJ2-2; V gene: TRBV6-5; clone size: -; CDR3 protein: CASRGQGLGELFF; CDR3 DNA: TGTGCCAGCAGGGGACAGGGGCTCGGGGAGCTGTTTTTT
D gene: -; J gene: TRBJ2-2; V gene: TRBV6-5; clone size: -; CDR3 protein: CASSREIGNTGELFF; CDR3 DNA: TGTGCCAGCAGTCGAGAGATTGGGAACACCGGGGAGCTGTTTTTT
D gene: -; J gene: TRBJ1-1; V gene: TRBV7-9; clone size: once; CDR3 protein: CASSLEDPGDTEAFF; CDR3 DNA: TGTGCCAGCAGCTTAGAGGATCCGGGGGACACTGAAGCTTTCTTT
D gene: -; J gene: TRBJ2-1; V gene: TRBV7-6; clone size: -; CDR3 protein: CASSPRLLNEQFF; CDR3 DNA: TGTGCCAGCAGCCCGCGACTTCTCAATGAGCAGTTCTTC
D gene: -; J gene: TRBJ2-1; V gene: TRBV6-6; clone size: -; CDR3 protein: CASSSRGTEQFF; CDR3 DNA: TGTGCCAGCAGTTCCAGGGGAACTGAGCAGTTCTTC
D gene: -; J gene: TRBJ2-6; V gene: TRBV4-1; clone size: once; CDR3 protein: CASSQNSIGGANVLTF; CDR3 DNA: TGCGCCAGCAGCCAAAACAGTATCGGTGGGGCCAACGTCCTGACTTTC
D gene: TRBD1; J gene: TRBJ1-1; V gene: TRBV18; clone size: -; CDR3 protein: CASSPLTPGTGGTEAFF; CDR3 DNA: TGTGCCAGCTCACCACTCACACCCGGGACAGGGGGGACTGAAGCTTTCTTT
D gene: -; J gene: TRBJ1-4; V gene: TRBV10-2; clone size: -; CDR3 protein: CASSESREKLFF; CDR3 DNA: TGCGCCAGCAGTGAGTCGAGAGAAAAACTGTTTTTT
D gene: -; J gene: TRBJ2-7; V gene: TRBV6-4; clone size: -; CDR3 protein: CASSFCQVHEQYF; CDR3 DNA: TGTGCCAGCAGTTTCTGTCAGGTCCACGAGCAGTACTTC
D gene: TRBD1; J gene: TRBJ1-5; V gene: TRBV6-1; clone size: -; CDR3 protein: CASSEGQGRVGNQPQHF; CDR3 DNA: TGTGCCAGCAGTGAAGGACAGGGAAGGGTGGGCAATCAGCCCCAGCATTTT
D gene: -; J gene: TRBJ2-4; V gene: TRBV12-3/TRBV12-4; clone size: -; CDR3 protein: CASSLGRAPYF; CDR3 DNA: TGTGCCAGCAGTTTAGGGAGGGCTCCGTACTTC
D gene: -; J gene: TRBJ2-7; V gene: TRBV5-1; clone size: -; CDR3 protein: CASSLAGVGYYEQYF; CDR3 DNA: TGCGCCAGCAGCTTGGCGGGGGTGGGGTACTACGAGCAGTACTTC
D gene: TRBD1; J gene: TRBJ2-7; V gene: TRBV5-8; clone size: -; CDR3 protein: CASSLDRGSYEQYF; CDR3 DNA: TGTGCCAGCAGCTTGGACAGGGGTTCCTACGAGCAGTACTTC
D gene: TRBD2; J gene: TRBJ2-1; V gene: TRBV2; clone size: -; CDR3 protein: CASSLGLAANNEQFF; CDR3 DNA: TGTGCCAGCAGTCTCGGACTAGCGGCTAACAATGAGCAGTTCTTC
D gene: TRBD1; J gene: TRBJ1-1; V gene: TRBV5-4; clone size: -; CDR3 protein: CASSPTGGHTEAFF; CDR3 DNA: TGTGCCAGCAGCCCAACAGGGGGACACACTGAAGCTTTCTTT
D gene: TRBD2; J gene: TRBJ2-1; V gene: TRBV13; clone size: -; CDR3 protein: CASSLGGSGRANEQFF; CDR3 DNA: TGTGCCAGCAGCTTAGGGGGTAGCGGGAGGGCAAATGAGCAGTTCTTC
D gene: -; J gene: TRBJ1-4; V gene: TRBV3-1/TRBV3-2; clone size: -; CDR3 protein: CASSLPPGLGGKLFF; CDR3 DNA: TGTGCCAGCAGCTTGCCACCGGGTCTCGGGGGAAAACTGTTTTTT
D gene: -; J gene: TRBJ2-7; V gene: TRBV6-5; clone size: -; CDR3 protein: CAIRQNNYEQYF; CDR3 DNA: TGTGCCATCCGCCAGAACAACTACGAGCAGTACTTC
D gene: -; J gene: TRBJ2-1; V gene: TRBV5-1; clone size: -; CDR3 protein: CASSSGEINEQFF; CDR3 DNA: TGCGCCAGCAGCTCCGGGGAAATCAATGAGCAGTTCTTC
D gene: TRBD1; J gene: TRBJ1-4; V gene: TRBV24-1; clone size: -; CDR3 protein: CATSDPTPGGFEKLFF; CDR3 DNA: TGTGCCACCAGTGACCCTACCCCAGGGGGCTTTGAAAAACTGTTTTTT
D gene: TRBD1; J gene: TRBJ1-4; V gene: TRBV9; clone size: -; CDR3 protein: CASSVTGTGVEKLFF; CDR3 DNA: TGTGCCAGCAGCGTAACCGGGACAGGGGTTGAAAAACTGTTTTTT
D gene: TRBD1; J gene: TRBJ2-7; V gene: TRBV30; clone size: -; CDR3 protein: CAWGTGSYEQYF; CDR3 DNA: TGTGCCTGGGGGACAGGGTCCTACGAGCAGTACTTC
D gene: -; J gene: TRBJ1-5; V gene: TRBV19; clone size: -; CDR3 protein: CASTPSQGDQPQHF; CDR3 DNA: TGTGCCAGTACCCCATCACAGGGAGACCAGCCCCAGCATTTT
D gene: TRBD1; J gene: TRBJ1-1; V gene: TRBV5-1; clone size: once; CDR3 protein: CASSHQTGVNTEAFF; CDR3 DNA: TGCGCCAGCAGCCATCAGACAGGGGTGAACACTGAAGCTTTCTTT
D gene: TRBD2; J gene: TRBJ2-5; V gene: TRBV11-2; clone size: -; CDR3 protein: CASSLGGGGRAAGETQYF; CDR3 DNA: TGTGCCAGCAGCTTAGGGGGAGGCGGGAGGGCCGCCGGAGAGACCCAGTACTTC
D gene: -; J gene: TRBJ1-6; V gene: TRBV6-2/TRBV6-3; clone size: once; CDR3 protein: CASSFQFSNSPLHF; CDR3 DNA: TGTGCCAGCAGTTTCCAGTTTTCCAATTCACCCCTCCACTTT
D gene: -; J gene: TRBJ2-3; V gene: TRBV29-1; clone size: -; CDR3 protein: CSVEFSGDTQYF; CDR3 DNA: TGCAGCGTTGAGTTTAGCGGAGATACGCAGTATTTT
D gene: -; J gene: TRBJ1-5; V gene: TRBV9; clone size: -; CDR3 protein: CASSVGSVGQPQHF; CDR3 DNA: TGTGCCAGCAGCGTCGGGTCTGTCGGTCAGCCCCAGCATTTT
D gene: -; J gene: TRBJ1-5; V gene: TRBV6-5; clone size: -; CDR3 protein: CASSYTRTPNQPQHF; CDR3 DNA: TGTGCCAGCAGTTACACAAGGACACCTAATCAGCCCCAGCATTTT
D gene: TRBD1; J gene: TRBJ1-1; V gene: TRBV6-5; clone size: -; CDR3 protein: CASRNRDRTYTEAFF; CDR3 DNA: TGTGCCAGCAGGAACCGGGACAGGACTTACACTGAAGCTTTCTTT
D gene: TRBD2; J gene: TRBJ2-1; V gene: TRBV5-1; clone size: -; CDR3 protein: CASSLGGGSLGNEQFF; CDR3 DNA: TGCGCCAGCAGCTTGGGGGGCGGGAGTTTGGGGAATGAGCAGTTCTTC
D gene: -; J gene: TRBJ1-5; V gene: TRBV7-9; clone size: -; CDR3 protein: CASSPRGGGNQPQHF; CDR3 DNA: TGTGCCAGCAGCCCCCGCGGGGGGGGCAATCAGCCCCAGCATTTT
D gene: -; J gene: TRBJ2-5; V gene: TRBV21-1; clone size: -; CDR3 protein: CASSKDGRAGETQYF; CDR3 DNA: TGTGCCAGCAGCAAAGATGGCAGGGCTGGGGAGACCCAGTACTTC
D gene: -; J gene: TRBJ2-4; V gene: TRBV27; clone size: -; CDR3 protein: CASSHPGVPNIQYF; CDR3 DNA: TGTGCCAGCAGCCACCCCGGGGTCCCAAACATTCAGTACTTC
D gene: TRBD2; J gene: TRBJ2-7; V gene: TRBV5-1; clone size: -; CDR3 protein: CASSPTSARFYEQYF; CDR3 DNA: TGCGCCAGCAGCCCTACTAGCGCCCGATTCTACGAGCAGTACTTC
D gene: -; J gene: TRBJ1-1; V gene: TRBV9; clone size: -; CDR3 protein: CASSRTDAEAFF; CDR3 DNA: TGTGCCAGCAGCCGGACAGATGCTGAAGCTTTCTTT
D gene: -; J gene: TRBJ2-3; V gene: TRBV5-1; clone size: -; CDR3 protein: CASSLAGGATDTQYF; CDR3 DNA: TGCGCCAGCAGCTTGGCTGGAGGGGCCACAGATACGCAGTATTTT
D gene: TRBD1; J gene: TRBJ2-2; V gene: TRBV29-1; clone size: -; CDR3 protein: CSVARTGFSGELFF; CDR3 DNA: TGCAGCGTTGCTAGGACAGGGTTTTCCGGGGAGCTGTTTTTT
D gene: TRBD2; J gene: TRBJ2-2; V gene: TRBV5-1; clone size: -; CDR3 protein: CASSKTGGTGELFF; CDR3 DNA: TGCGCCAGCAGTAAGACGGGGGGCACCGGGGAGCTGTTTTTT
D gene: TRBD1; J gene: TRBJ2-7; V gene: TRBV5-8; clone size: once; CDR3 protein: CASSLGDRTGSEQYF; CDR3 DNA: TGTGCCAGCAGCTTGGGGGACAGGACAGGGAGTGAGCAGTACTTC
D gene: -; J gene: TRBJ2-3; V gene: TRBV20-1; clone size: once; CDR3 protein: CSASLYRTDTQYF; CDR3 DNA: TGCAGTGCTAGTTTGTATCGCACAGATACGCAGTATTTT
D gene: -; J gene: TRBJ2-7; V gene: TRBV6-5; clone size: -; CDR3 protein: CASSRKREPFYEQYF; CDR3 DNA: TGTGCCAGCAGCCGGAAGCGCGAGCCTTTCTACGAGCAGTACTTC
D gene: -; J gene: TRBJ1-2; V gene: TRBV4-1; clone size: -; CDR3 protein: CASSEVVEQGGYTF; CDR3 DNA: TGCGCCAGCAGCGAGGTGGTTGAGCAGGGTGGCTACACCTTC
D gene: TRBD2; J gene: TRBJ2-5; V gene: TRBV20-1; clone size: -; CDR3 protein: CSASGRAGETQYF; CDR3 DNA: TGCAGTGCTAGTGGGAGGGCCGGAGAGACCCAGTACTTC
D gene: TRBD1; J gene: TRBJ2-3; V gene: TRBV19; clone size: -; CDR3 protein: CASQGQSTDTQYF; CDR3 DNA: TGTGCCAGTCAGGGACAGAGCACAGATACGCAGTATTTT
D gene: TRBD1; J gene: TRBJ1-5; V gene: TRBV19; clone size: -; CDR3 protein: CASSSPGTGFQPQHF; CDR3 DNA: TGTGCCAGTAGCAGTCCCGGGACAGGGTTCCAGCCCCAGCATTTT
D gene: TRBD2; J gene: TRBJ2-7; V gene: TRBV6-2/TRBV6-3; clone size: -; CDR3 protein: CASSGGGYEQYF; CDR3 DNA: TGTGCCAGCAGTGGCGGGGGCTACGAGCAGTACTTC
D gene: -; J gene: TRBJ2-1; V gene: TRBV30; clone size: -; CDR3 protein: CAWVRTKSVEQFF; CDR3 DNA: TGTGCCTGGGTAAGGACTAAGTCGGTTGAGCAGTTCTTC
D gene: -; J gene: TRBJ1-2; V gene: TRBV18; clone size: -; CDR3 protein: CASSPRYFGDYGYTF; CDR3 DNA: TGTGCCAGCTCACCACGGTATTTTGGAGACTATGGCTACACCTTC
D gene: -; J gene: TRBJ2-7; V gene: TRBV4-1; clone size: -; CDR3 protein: CASSQGSNSYEQYF; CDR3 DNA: TGCGCCAGCAGCCAAGGTTCCAACTCCTACGAGCAGTACTTC
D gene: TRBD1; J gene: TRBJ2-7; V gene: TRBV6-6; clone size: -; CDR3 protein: CASSTSDRSRFLNF; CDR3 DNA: TGTGCCAGCAGTACATCGGACAGGTCTCGTTTCCTAAACTTC
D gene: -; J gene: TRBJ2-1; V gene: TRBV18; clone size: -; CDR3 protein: CATHGQRMTNEQFF; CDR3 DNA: TGTGCCACCCATGGACAGAGGATGACGAATGAGCAGTTCTTC
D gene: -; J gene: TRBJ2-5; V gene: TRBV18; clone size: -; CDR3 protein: CASSLTAPPEAQYF; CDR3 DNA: TGTGCCAGCTCCCTTACCGCCCCCCCTGAGGCCCAGTACTTC
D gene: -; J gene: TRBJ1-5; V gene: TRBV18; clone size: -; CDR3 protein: CASSLYSNQPQHF; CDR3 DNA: TGTGCCAGCTCACTCTATAGCAATCAGCCCCAGCATTTT
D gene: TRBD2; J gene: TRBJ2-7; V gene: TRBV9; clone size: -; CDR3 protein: CASSGWEGEQYF; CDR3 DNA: TGTGCCAGCAGCGGGTGGGAGGGTGAGCAGTACTTC
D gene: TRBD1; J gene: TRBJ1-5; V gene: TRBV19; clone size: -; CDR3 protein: CASSTQGVSNQPQHF; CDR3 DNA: TGTGCCAGTAGTACGCAGGGGGTCAGCAATCAGCCCCAGCATTTT
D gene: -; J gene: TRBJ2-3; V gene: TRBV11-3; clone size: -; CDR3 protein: CASSSSGSRTDTQYF; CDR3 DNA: TGTGCCAGCAGCTCCTCGGGGAGCCGCACAGATACGCAGTATTTT
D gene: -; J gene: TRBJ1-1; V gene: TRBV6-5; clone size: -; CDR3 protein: CASRPGGKLEAFF; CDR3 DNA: TGTGCCAGCAGGCCGGGGGGAAAGCTGGAAGCTTTCTTT
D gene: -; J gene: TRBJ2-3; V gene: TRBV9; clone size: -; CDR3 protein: CASSGRQITGTSDTQYF; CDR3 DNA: TGTGCCAGCAGCGGCAGACAGATCACGGGGACTTCAGATACGCAGTATTTT
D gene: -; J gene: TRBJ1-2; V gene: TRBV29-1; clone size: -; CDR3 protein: CSVEKYRRNYGYTF; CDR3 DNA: TGCAGCGTTGAAAAGTACAGGCGAAACTATGGCTACACCTTC